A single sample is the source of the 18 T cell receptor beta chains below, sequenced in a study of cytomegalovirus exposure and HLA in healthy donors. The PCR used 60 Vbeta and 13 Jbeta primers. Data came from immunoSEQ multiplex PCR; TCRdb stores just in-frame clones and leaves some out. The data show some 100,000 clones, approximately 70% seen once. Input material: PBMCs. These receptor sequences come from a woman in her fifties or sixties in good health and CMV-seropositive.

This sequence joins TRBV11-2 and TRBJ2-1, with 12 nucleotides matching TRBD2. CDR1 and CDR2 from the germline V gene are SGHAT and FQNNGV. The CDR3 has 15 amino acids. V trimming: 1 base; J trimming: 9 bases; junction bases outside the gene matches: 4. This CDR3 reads CASSLVGLAGSEQFF. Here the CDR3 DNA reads TGTGCCAGCAGCTTAGTCGGACTAGCGGGATCTGAGCAGTTCTTC.

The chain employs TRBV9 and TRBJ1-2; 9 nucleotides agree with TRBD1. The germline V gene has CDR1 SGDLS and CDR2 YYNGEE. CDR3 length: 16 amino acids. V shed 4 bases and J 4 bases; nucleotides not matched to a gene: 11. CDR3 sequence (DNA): TGTGCCAGCAGCACCTCTAGGGGACAGGGTTTCTATGGCTACACCTTC. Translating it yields CASSTSRGQGFYGYTF.

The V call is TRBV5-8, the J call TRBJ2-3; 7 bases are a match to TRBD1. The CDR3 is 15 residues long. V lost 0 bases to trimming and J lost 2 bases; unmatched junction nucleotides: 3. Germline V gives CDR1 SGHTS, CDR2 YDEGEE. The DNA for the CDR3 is TGTGCCAGCAGCTTGGAGGGGGCGACCACAGATACGCAGTATTTT. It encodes CASSLEGATTDTQYF.

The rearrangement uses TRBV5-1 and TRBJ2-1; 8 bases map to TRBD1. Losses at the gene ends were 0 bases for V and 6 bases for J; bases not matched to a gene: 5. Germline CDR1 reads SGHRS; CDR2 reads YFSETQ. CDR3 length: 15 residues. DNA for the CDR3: TGCGCCAGCAGCTTGGCCTTAGGACAGGGCAATGAGCAGTTCTTC. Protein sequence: CASSLALGQGNEQFF.

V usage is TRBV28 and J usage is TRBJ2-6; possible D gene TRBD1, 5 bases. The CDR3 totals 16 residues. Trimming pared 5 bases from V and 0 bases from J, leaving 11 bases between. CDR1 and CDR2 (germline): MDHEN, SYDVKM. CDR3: CASSVLTVSGANVLTF. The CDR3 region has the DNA TGTGCCAGCAGTGTATTGACAGTCTCTGGGGCCAACGTCCTGACTTTC.

In nucleotides, the CDR3 is TGTGCCTTAAGGACTAGCGGGAGTTCGGCCGGGGAGCTGTTTTTT. Translation gives CALRTSGSSAGELFF. The chain uses TRBV10-3 and TRBJ2-2; 13 positions agree with TRBD2. The germline CDR1 and CDR2 sequences are ENHRY and SYGVKD. CDR3 length: 15 amino acids. Trimming at V came to 11 bases and at J to 6 bases, leaving 9 bases not matched to a gene.

The CDR3, as DNA: TGTGCCAGCAGCTCGCCGACAGTTGGCACTGAAGCTTTCTTT. It specifies CASSSPTVGTEAFF. V is TRBV13 and J is TRBJ1-1; D might be TRBD1 (5 bases). V lost 4 bases, J lost 4 bases, and 13 bases lay in between. From germline, CDR1 is PRHDT and CDR2 FYEKMQ (reference sequence). The CDR3 contains 14 residues.

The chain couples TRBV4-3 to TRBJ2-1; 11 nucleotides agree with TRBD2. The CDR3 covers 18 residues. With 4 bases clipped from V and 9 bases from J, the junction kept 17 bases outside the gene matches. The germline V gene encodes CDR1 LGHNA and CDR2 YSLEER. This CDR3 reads CASSPLEGRSGRASEQFF. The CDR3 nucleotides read TGCGCCAGCAGCCCCCTCGAAGGGCGTAGCGGGAGGGCTAGTGAGCAGTTCTTC.

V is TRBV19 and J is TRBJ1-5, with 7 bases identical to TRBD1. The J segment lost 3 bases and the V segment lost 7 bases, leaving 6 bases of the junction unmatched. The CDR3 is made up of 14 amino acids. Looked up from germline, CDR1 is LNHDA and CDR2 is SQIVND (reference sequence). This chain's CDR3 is CASTNRGYNQPQHF. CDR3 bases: TGTGCCAGTACTAACAGGGGATACAATCAGCCCCAGCATTTT.

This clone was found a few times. The CDR3 is CASSMGPGGSYNEQFF. Written as DNA, the CDR3 is TGTGCCAGTAGTATGGGGCCAGGGGGCTCCTACAATGAGCAGTTCTTC. The chain couples TRBV19 to TRBJ2-1, with 7 bases aligning to TRBD1. With 3 bases clipped from V and 0 bases from J, the junction kept 5 bases outside the gene matches. Germline CDR1 and CDR2: LNHDA and SQIVND (reference sequence). The CDR3 totals 16 residues.

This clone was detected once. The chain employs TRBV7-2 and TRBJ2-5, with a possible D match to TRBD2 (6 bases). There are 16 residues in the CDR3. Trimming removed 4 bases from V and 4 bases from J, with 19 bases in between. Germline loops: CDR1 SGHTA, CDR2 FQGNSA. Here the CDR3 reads CASSSDRTGAVETQYF. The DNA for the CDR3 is TGTGCCAGCAGCTCCGATCGAACGGGAGCTGTAGAGACCCAGTACTTC.

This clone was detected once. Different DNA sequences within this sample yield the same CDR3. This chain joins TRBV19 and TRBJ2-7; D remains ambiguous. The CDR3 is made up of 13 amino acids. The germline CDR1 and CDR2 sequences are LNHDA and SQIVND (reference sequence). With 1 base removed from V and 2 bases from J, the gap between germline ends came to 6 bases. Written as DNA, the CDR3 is TGTGCCAGTAGTATAGGAGGAACCTACGAGCAGTACTTC. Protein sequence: CASSIGGTYEQYF.

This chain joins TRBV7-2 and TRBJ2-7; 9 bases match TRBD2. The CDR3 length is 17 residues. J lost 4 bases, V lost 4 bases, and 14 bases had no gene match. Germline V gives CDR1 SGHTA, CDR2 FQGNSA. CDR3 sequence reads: CASSSFSGRRRYYEQYF. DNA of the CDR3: TGTGCCAGCAGCTCCTTTAGCGGGAGACGAAGGTATTACGAGCAGTACTTC.

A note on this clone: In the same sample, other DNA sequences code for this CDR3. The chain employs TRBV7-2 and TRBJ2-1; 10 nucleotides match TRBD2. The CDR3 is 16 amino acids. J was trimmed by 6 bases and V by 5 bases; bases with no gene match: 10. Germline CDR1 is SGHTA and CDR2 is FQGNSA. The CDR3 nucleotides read TGTGCCAGCAGCCTAGAACTAGCGGGATGGCTCAATGAGCAGTTCTTC. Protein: CASSLELAGWLNEQFF.

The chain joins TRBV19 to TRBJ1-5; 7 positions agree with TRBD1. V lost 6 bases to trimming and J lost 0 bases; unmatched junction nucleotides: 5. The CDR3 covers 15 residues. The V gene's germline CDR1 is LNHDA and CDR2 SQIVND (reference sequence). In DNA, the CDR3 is TGTGCCAGTAGAGTTACAGGGGCTAGCAATCAGCCCCAGCATTTT. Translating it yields CASRVTGASNQPQHF.

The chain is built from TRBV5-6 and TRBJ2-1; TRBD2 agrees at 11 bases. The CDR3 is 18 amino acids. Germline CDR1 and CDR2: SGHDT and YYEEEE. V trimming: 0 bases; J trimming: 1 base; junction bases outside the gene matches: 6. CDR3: CASSLGLAGGLSYNEQFF. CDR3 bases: TGTGCCAGCAGCTTGGGGCTAGCGGGAGGCCTATCCTACAATGAGCAGTTCTTC.

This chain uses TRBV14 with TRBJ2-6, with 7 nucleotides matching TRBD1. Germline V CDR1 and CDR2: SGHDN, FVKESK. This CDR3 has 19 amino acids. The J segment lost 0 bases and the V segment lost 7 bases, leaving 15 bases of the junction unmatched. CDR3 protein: CASNRLGSGTASGANVLTF. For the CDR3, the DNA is TGTGCCAGCAACCGTCTTGGTTCCGGGACAGCCTCTGGGGCCAACGTCCTGACTTTC.

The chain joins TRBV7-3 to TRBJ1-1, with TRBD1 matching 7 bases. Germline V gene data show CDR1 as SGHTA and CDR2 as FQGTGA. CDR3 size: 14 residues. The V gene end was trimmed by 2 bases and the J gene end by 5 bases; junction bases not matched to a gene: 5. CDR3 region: CASSLGQAQTEAFF. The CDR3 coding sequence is TGTGCCAGCAGCTTAGGACAGGCCCAGACTGAAGCTTTCTTT.